What follows are 15 T cell receptor beta chains derived from one specimen sequenced in a study of T cell responses to AZD1222 COVID-19 vaccine. Clones were sequenced by immunoSEQ multiplex PCR, and TCRdb holds only the in-frame ones, with some missing. The data hold some 150,000 clones, with roughly nine tenths observed a single time. The input for sequencing was peripheral blood, taken on day 0 of AZD1222 vaccination. The receptors stem from an adult in good health.

The rearrangement joins TRBV30 to TRBJ1-2; unclear D gene. The CDR3 spans 11 residues. Trimming cost V 1 base and J 7 bases, with 7 bases left between them. The germline CDR1 and CDR2 sequences are GTSNPN and SVGIG (reference sequence). The CDR3 DNA reads TGTGCCTGGAGTGACTTTCTTGGCTACACCTTC. It yields the protein CAWSDFLGYTF.

The CDR3 DNA sequence: TGTGCCAGCAGTCGCAGGGGGCGTCTATATGGCTACACCTTC. Its translation: CASSRRGRLYGYTF. This sequence joins TRBV28 and TRBJ1-2; 8 bases line up with TRBD1. The germline gives CDR1 MDHEN, CDR2 SYDVKM. The V segment lost 5 bases and the J segment 5 bases; nucleotides outside the gene matches: 7. This CDR3 comprises 14 residues.

J is TRBJ2-1 and V is TRBV11-3, with 11 bases that match TRBD2. V shed 5 bases, J shed 15 bases, and the junction held 6 bases outside the gene matches. The CDR3 is 12 residues long. CDR1 is SGHNT and CDR2 is YENEEA in the germline V gene. The CDR3 sequence is CASSTPSGGSFF. In nucleotides, the CDR3 is TGTGCCAGCAGCACGCCTAGCGGGGGGTCGTTCTTC.

This rearrangement joins TRBV4-2 to TRBJ1-2; 8 nucleotides agree with TRBD1. CDR1 and CDR2 from the germline V gene are LGHNA and YNFKEQ. Trimming cost V 2 bases and J 8 bases; bases outside gene matches: 19. There are 18 residues in the CDR3. Here the CDR3 reads CASSQPSAGTGERRGYTF. The DNA for the CDR3 is TGTGCCAGCAGCCAACCCAGCGCGGGGACAGGAGAACGGAGGGGCTACACCTTC.

This clone was recorded only once. The chain uses TRBV2 and TRBJ2-7, with D possibly called TRBD1 or TRBD2 (5 bases each). This CDR3 is 17 amino acids long. Germline V gene lookup returns CDR1 SNHLY and CDR2 FYNNEI. Trimming left V 7 bases short and J 0 bases short, with 22 bases between. The CDR3 sequence: CASIEGVARVSSYEQYF. The CDR3 DNA reads as TGTGCCAGCATCGAAGGGGTGGCGCGGGTGAGCTCCTACGAGCAGTACTTC.

V gene TRBV9 combines with J gene TRBJ2-1; D not resolved. The V end was cut by 1 base, the J end by 3 bases, with 2 bases between. The CDR3 has 12 residues. Germline CDR1 and CDR2: SGDLS and YYNGEE. CDR3 in DNA: TGTGCCAGCAGCGTATTCTACAATGAGCAGTTCTTC. This gives the protein CASSVFYNEQFF.

V is TRBV30 and J is TRBJ1-5; D possibly corresponds to TRBD1 (5 bases). CDR3 size: 15 residues. V was pared by 3 bases and J by 1 base, with 13 bases between. In germline, CDR1 is GTSNPN, CDR2 SVGIG (reference sequence). The chain's CDR3 is CAWSKGVLSNQPQHF. In DNA form, the CDR3 reads TGTGCCTGGAGCAAAGGGGTTCTCAGCAATCAGCCCCAGCATTTT.

The J gene is TRBJ1-1, the V gene TRBV7-8; TRBD1 agrees at 8 bases. Trimming at V came to 4 bases and at J to 3 bases, leaving 7 bases not matched to a gene. Germline assignment: CDR1 SGHVS and CDR2 FQNEAQ. The CDR3 has 15 amino acids. For the CDR3, the DNA is TGTGCCAGCAGCTCGGTGACAGGGGCGTACACTGAAGCTTTCTTT. Translation: CASSSVTGAYTEAFF.

The chain links TRBV7-9 to TRBJ1-6, with a possible D match to TRBD1 (6 bases). Trimming shortened V by 2 bases and J by 11 bases, and 7 bases separated the two germline ends. Germline V gene data show CDR1 as SEHNR and CDR2 as FQNEAQ (reference sequence). CDR3 size: 12 residues. In nucleotides, the CDR3 is TGTGCCAGCAGCTTAACAGGGCCACCCCTCCACTTT. Translation: CASSLTGPPLHF. The full variable domain, with the rest looked up from reference TRBV7-9 and TRBJ1-6, is DTGVSQNPRHKITKRGQNVTFRCDPISEHNRLYWYRQTLGQGPEFLTYFQNEAQLEKSRLLSDRFSAERPKGSFSTLEIQRTEQGDSAMYLCASSLTGPPLHFGNGTRLTVT.

CDR3 sequence reads: CASSYPSGYFYEQYF. In DNA, the CDR3 is TGTGCCAGCAGTTACCCTAGCGGGTATTTCTACGAGCAGTACTTC. This chain joins TRBV6-2 or TRBV6-3 and TRBJ2-7, with 8 bases that match TRBD2. Unmatched junction bases numbered 6, after V lost 2 bases and J lost 3 bases. From germline, CDR1 is MNHEY and CDR2 SVGEGT. The CDR3 extends over 15 amino acids.

This chain joins TRBV15 and TRBJ1-2; 7 nucleotides line up with TRBD1. This CDR3 has 14 residues. Losses at the gene ends were 5 bases for V and 4 bases for J; bases not matched to a gene: 7. The V gene's germline CDR1 is LNHNV and CDR2 YYDKDF (reference sequence). This CDR3 reads CATSSGTASYGYTF. The CDR3 DNA is TGTGCCACCAGCTCCGGGACAGCTAGCTATGGCTACACCTTC.

The CDR3 DNA follows: TGTGCCAGCAACCCACGGGCTAGCGGGACTCCTGAGGGTTACGAGCAGTACTTC. Protein product: CASNPRASGTPEGYEQYF. The V gene is TRBV6-4, the J gene TRBJ2-7; TRBD2 matches 9 bases. The germline V gene encodes CDR1 MRHNA and CDR2 SNTAGT. Trimming cost V 7 bases and J 4 bases; bases outside gene matches: 20. This CDR3 has 18 amino acids.

V and J are TRBV19 and TRBJ2-2, with 7 positions matching TRBD2. This CDR3 has 14 amino acids. The V and J ends lost 8 bases and 6 bases, in that order; junction bases with no gene match: 9. CDR1 is LNHDA and CDR2 is SQIVND in the germline V gene (reference sequence). The CDR3 region is CASSSAGDSGELFF. CDR3 coding DNA: TGTGCCAGTTCGTCTGCGGGAGACTCCGGGGAGCTGTTTTTT.

The chain couples TRBV10-3 to TRBJ2-7; no reliable D call. The V gene's germline CDR1 is ENHRY and CDR2 SYGVKD. The CDR3 has 11 residues. V lost 9 bases to trimming and J lost 3 bases, with 9 bases between them. The CDR3 nucleotides are TGTGCCATAGGACCGGGCTACGAGCAGTACTTC. As protein: CAIGPGYEQYF.

The gene calls are TRBV27 and TRBJ2-7, with unresolved D. The CDR3 extends over 13 amino acids. Germline V gives CDR1 MNHEY, CDR2 SMNVEV (reference sequence). V was trimmed by 4 bases and J by 4 bases, leaving 11 bases between them. Here the CDR3 reads CASSSLILYEQYF. DNA for the CDR3: TGTGCCAGCAGTTCCCTTATTTTATACGAGCAGTACTTC.